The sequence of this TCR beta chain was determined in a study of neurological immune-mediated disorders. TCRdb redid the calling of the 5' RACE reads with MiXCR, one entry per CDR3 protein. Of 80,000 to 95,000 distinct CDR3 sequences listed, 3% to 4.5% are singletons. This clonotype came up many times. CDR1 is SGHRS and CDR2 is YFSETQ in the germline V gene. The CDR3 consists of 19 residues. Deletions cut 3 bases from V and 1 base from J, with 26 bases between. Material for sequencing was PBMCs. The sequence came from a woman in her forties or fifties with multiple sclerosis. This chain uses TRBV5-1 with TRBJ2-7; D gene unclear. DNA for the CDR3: TGCGCCAGCAGCTCATCCCCCCACGGGCGTGGTCCCTCTTCCTACGAGCAGTACTTC. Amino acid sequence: CASSSSPHGRGPSSYEQYF.